One sample yielded the 16 T cell receptor beta chains listed below, sequenced in a study of blood T cell repertoires in COVID-19. Method: immunoSEQ multiplex PCR; TCRdb's copy keeps in-frame clones and lacks some. Counted here are some 150,000 clones, around 81% occurring once; the ten biggest clones make up over 2.5%. The sample consisted of peripheral blood. All receptors come from a human donor with acute or convalescent COVID-19. The donor label of this sample is uncertain.

This chain links TRBV9 with TRBJ1-1; D is perhaps TRBD1 (6 bases). Trimming pared 0 bases from V and 5 bases from J, leaving 11 bases between. CDR1 is SGDLS, CDR2 YYNGEE, per germline. This CDR3 is built from 14 residues. Here the CDR3 reads CASSVGAQGTEAFF. In DNA form, the CDR3 reads TGTGCCAGCAGCGTAGGGGCCCAGGGGACTGAAGCTTTCTTT.

The gene calls are TRBV25-1 and TRBJ2-1; maybe TRBD1 (5 bases). Trimming pared 6 bases from V and 4 bases from J, leaving 19 bases between. The CDR3 loop spans 16 amino acids. CDR1 and CDR2 (germline): MGHDK, SYGVNS. The CDR3 reads CASSQMGPKGYNEQFF. CDR3 DNA: TGTGCCAGCAGCCAAATGGGGCCAAAGGGATACAATGAGCAGTTCTTC.

The rearrangement links TRBV28 to TRBJ2-7; TRBD2 aligns across 8 bases. The CDR3 consists of 18 residues. Germline-derived CDR1 and CDR2 are MDHEN and SYDVKM. The J segment lost 3 bases and the V segment lost 4 bases, leaving 17 bases of the junction unmatched. The CDR3 loop is CASSSEGNRLAGNYEQYF. The CDR3 coding sequence is TGTGCCAGCAGTTCGGAGGGGAATAGGCTAGCGGGCAACTACGAGCAGTACTTC. Full variable domain (rest looked up from reference TRBV28 and TRBJ2-7): DVKVTQSSRYLVKRTGEKVFLECVQDMDHENMFWYRQDPGLGLRLIYFSYDVKMKEKGDIPEGYSVSREKKERFSLILESASTNQTSMYLCASSSEGNRLAGNYEQYFGPGTRLTVT.

This clone was counted once. V and J are TRBV19 and TRBJ1-2; TRBD1 agrees at 9 bases. CDR3 length equals 16 residues. Looked up from germline, CDR1 is LNHDA and CDR2 is SQIVND (reference sequence). V shed 5 bases and J 8 bases; nucleotides not matched to a gene: 15. The CDR3 DNA reads TGTGCCAGTAGTTCCTTCCCCCGGGACAGGGCGGAAGGCTACACCTTC. Its translation: CASSSFPRDRAEGYTF.

The chain is built from TRBV5-1 and TRBJ1-4; D gene uncertain. V lost 2 bases and J lost 5, with 13 bases in between. Germline V gene sequence: CDR1 SGHRS, CDR2 YFSETQ. There are 15 residues in the CDR3. In DNA, the CDR3 is TGCGCCAGCAGCTTAACAGCCTGGCGAAATGAAAAACTGTTTTTT. Translating it yields CASSLTAWRNEKLFF.

This chain links TRBV19 with TRBJ2-3, with D tentatively TRBD2 (5 bases). Germline CDR1 is LNHDA and CDR2 is SQIVND (reference sequence). V was shortened by 3 bases and J by 1 base, with 8 bases between the two germline ends. The CDR3 runs to 14 residues. CDR3 in DNA: TGTGCCAGTAGTATTCTAGCCGGCACAGATACGCAGTATTTT. Protein: CASSILAGTDTQYF.

This chain connects TRBV12-5 to TRBJ2-5, with 11 bases fitting TRBD2. The V gene's germline CDR1 is LGHNT and CDR2 FRNRAP. This CDR3 is built from 22 residues. Germline trimming cut 4 bases from V and 2 bases from J; bases unmatched to any gene: 24. As DNA, the CDR3 is TGTGCTAGTGGTTGGGTCTTGGCCGAAAAGGAGGGACTAGCGGAAAAACAAGAGACCCAGTACTTC. It is translated as CASGWVLAEKEGLAEKQETQYF.

This sequence joins TRBV6-5 and TRBJ2-1, with a tentative D call TRBD2 (6 bases). The ends were cut back, 6 bases at V and 4 bases at J, with 16 bases in the middle. CDR1 and CDR2 from the germline V gene are MNHEY and SVGAGI. The length of the CDR3 is 15 residues. The CDR3 reads CASSGDSQHYNEQFF. In DNA form, the CDR3 reads TGTGCCAGCAGCGGGGACTCACAACATTACAATGAGCAGTTCTTC.

The rearrangement links TRBV19 to TRBJ2-1, with 11 bases lining up with TRBD2. Germline CDR1 reads LNHDA; CDR2 reads SQIVND (reference sequence). The V and J ends lost 3 bases and 7 bases, in that order; junction bases with no gene match: 5. This CDR3 has 15 amino acids. The CDR3 is CASSMVAGGRNEQFF. The CDR3 DNA reads TGTGCCAGTAGTATGGTAGCGGGAGGGAGAAATGAGCAGTTCTTC.

This clone has a handful of counts. This chain connects TRBV19 to TRBJ1-2; no clear D gene. Germline CDR1 LNHDA, CDR2 SQIVND (reference sequence). Trimming left V 5 bases short and J 0 bases short, with 16 bases between. The CDR3 totals 16 residues. The CDR3 DNA reads TGTGCCAGTAGTGTAAACAGTCTCCGAGCTAACTATGGCTACACCTTC. This sequence encodes CASSVNSLRANYGYTF.

The chain couples TRBV5-1 to TRBJ2-7; 10 bases agree with TRBD1. V was pared by 0 bases and J by 3 bases, with 6 bases of the junction left unmatched. This CDR3 comprises 16 residues. The germline CDR1 and CDR2 sequences are SGHRS and YFSETQ. CDR3 residues: CASSLVGTGDFYEQYF. The CDR3 bases are TGCGCCAGCAGCTTGGTTGGGACAGGGGACTTCTACGAGCAGTACTTC.

The chain combines TRBV6-1 with TRBJ1-2, with D unclear. V was clipped by 3 bases and J by 2 bases, with 10 bases between them. Germline V gives CDR1 MNHNS, CDR2 SASEGT. The CDR3 runs 14 residues. The CDR3 DNA follows: TGTGCCAGCAGTGACGAGGGCAGGAACTATGGCTACACCTTC. Translating it yields CASSDEGRNYGYTF.

This clone was seen only once. V and J are TRBV7-3 and TRBJ2-7, with 9 bases identical to TRBD1. The CDR3 contains 13 residues. CDR1 is SGHTA, CDR2 FQGTGA, per germline. V shed 4 bases and J 3 bases; nucleotides not matched to a gene: 1. CDR3 residues: CASSSDRGYEQYF. The CDR3 nucleotides are TGTGCCAGCAGCTCGGACAGGGGCTACGAGCAGTACTTC.

The chain couples TRBV29-1 to TRBJ1-4; a possible D gene is TRBD1 (6 bases). Between the trimmed V and J ends, which lost 7 bases and 2 bases, there was a span of 8 bases. There are 12 residues in the CDR3. The germline CDR1 and CDR2 sequences are SQVTM and ANQGSEA. The CDR3 sequence is CSGTETNEKLFF. The CDR3 nucleotides read TGCAGCGGGACAGAGACTAATGAAAAACTGTTTTTT.

This chain links TRBV19 with TRBJ1-4, with 7 bases identical to TRBD1. This CDR3 spans 14 amino acids. With V trimmed by 3 bases and J by 3 bases, 1 base remained unmatched. Germline CDR1 is LNHDA and CDR2 is SQIVND (reference sequence). CDR3 sequence: CASSMGTANEKLFF. CDR3 nucleotides: TGTGCCAGTAGTATGGGGACAGCTAATGAAAAACTGTTTTTT.

This clone was recorded only once. This sequence joins TRBV30 and TRBJ2-5, with D maybe TRBD1 (6 bases). V dropped 8 bases and J dropped 5 bases, with 24 bases sitting between them. This CDR3 spans 15 amino acids. Per germline, CDR1 GTSNPN and CDR2 SVGIG (reference sequence). For the CDR3, the DNA is TGTGCCGGGTCCTCGACAGGTCCGGGGTGGGAGACCCAGTACTTC. It specifies CAGSSTGPGWETQYF.